Listed here are 15 T cell receptor beta chains from one sample, sequenced in a study of neurological immune-mediated disorders. The time point: longitudinal time-point 3. TCRdb analysed the 5' RACE reads with MiXCR anew, one entry per CDR3 protein. The table shows approximately 89,000 distinct CDR3 sequences, with 4.3% occurring only once. Sequencing used PBMCs. The source is a woman aged 60-75 years with multiple sclerosis.

This clonotype was found many times. One junction end disagrees with the germline gene, perhaps due to a read error. Written as DNA, the CDR3 is TGTGCCAGCTCACCAATTTCACCCGCAAGGACAGGGGGCGACATCTTC. Its protein product is CASSPISPARTGGDIF. V gene TRBV18 combines with J gene TRBJ1-2, with TRBD1 matching 11 bases. The CDR3 contains 16 residues. Germline assignment: CDR1 KGHSH and CDR2 LQKENI. Full variable domain (outside the CDR3, taken from reference TRBV18 and TRBJ1-2): NAGVMQNPRHLVRRRGQEARLRCSPMKGHSHVYWYRQLPEEGLKFMVYLQKENIIDESGMPKERFSAEFPKEGPSILRIQQVVRGDSAAYFCASSPISPARTGGDIFGSGTRLTVV.

V is TRBV30 and J is TRBJ2-1; 7 nucleotides align to TRBD1. J was trimmed by 10 bases and V by 2 bases; bases with no gene match: 5. The germline CDR1 and CDR2 sequences are GTSNPN and SVGIG (reference sequence). CDR3 length equals 12 residues. CDR3 sequence: CAWSLQGSEQFF. The DNA for the CDR3 is TGTGCCTGGAGTCTACAGGGGAGCGAGCAGTTCTTC. Variable domain in full (rest from reference TRBV30 and TRBJ2-1): SQTIHQWPATLVQPVGSPLSLECTVEGTSNPNLYWYRQAAGRGLQLLFYSVGIGQISSEVPQNLSASRPQDRQFILSSKKLLLSDSGFYLCAWSLQGSEQFFGPGTRLTVL.

This clonotype was seen at least ten times. V is TRBV5-6 and J is TRBJ1-2; D is ambiguous. Germline values: CDR1 SGHDT, CDR2 YYEEEE. The germline V and J ends were trimmed by 0 bases and 4 bases, with 13 bases remaining between them. CDR3 length equals 15 residues. The CDR3 region has the DNA TGTGCCAGCAGCTTGGGAGCCACGGCTCTCTATGGCTACACCTTC. Translated, it gives CASSLGATALYGYTF.

Details on this clonotype: A much larger clone differs from this one at a single base, so this may be a read error. V usage is TRBV5-1 and J usage is TRBJ1-3, with a weak D call TRBD1 (6 bases). Germline V gives CDR1 SGHRS, CDR2 YFSETQ. This CDR3 has 14 residues. Here the CDR3 DNA reads TGCACCAGCAGCACACAGGGCTCTGGAAACACCATATATTTT. As protein: CTSSTQGSGNTIYF.

A few counts support this clonotype. The rearrangement links TRBV5-1 to TRBJ2-5; D may be TRBD1 or TRBD2 (5 bases each). Germline lookup yields CDR1 SGHRS and CDR2 YFSETQ. This CDR3 is built from 18 residues. The V and J ends lost 0 bases and 0 bases respectively, with 18 bases between them. CDR3 amino acids: CASSLDLRQGAYQETQYF. The CDR3 bases are TGCGCCAGCAGCTTGGACCTTCGGCAGGGAGCGTACCAAGAGACCCAGTACTTC.

This clonotype was picked up many times. This chain connects TRBV7-2 to TRBJ2-5; 12 positions match TRBD2. This CDR3 comprises 15 residues. J was trimmed by 4 bases and V by 7 bases; bases with no gene match: 7. Looked up from germline, CDR1 is SGHTA and CDR2 is FQGNSA. The CDR3 is CASTPSGGAVETQYF. The CDR3, as DNA: TGTGCCAGCACCCCTAGCGGGGGGGCCGTAGAGACCCAGTACTTC.

This clonotype was picked up many times. The chain uses TRBV9 and TRBJ2-3; D not resolved. This CDR3 is built from 14 residues. Germline CDR1 and CDR2: SGDLS and YYNGEE. Trimming removed 0 bases at V and 4 bases at J, with 9 bases between. The CDR3 loop is CASSVVGRPDTQYF. CDR3 coding DNA: TGTGCCAGCAGCGTAGTAGGACGCCCAGATACGCAGTATTTT. Using reference TRBV9 and TRBJ2-3 for the parts outside the CDR3, the full variable domain is DSGVTQTPKHLITATGQRVTLRCSPRSGDLSVYWYQQSLDQGLQFLIQYYNGEERAKGNILERFSAQQFPDLHSELNLSSLELGDSALYFCASSVVGRPDTQYFGPGTRLTVL.

This chain uses TRBV10-2 with TRBJ2-7; D assignment may be TRBD1 or TRBD2 (7 bases each). The CDR3 has 14 amino acids. CDR1 and CDR2 (germline): WSHSY, SAAADI. Between the trimmed V and J ends, which lost 6 bases and 2 bases, there was a span of 14 bases. The CDR3 sequence: CASRASGGAYEQYF. The CDR3 DNA reads TGCGCCAGCAGAGCGTCAGGGGGGGCCTACGAGCAGTACTTC.

This clonotype was counted at least ten times. The chain has TRBV5-1 and TRBJ2-7; 10 nucleotides line up with TRBD1. Germline V gene sequence: CDR1 SGHRS, CDR2 YFSETQ. With 4 bases clipped from V and 2 bases from J, the junction kept 3 bases outside the gene matches. This CDR3 has 14 amino acids. As DNA, the CDR3 is TGCGCCAGCAGCGTCGGGACAGGGGCCTACGAGCAGTACTTC. Translating it yields CASSVGTGAYEQYF.

Many counts were recorded for this clonotype. The chain couples TRBV5-1 to TRBJ2-7, with 7 bases identical to TRBD1. Losses at the gene ends were 1 base for V and 0 bases for J; bases not matched to a gene: 1. Germline assignment: CDR1 SGHRS and CDR2 YFSETQ. There are 14 residues in the CDR3. The CDR3 protein is CASSLTGVSYEQYF. The CDR3 DNA is TGCGCCAGCAGCTTGACAGGGGTCTCCTACGAGCAGTACTTC.

This clonotype was picked up many times. The chain has TRBV20-1 and TRBJ2-7; 7 bases match TRBD1. Unmatched junction bases numbered 13, after V lost 5 bases and J lost 3 bases. From germline, CDR1 is DFQATT and CDR2 SNEGSKA (reference sequence). CDR3 length: 15 residues. The DNA of the CDR3 is TGCAGTGCTGGGACACAGGGGAGAGGCATCTACGAGCAGTACTTC. Translating gives CSAGTQGRGIYEQYF.

The sample holds many counts of this clonotype. The genes are TRBV10-3 and TRBJ2-7; 8 bases agree with TRBD1. CDR3 length equals 12 residues. V lost 10 bases, J lost 5 bases, and 7 bases stayed unmatched. Germline-derived CDR1 and CDR2 are ENHRY and SYGVKD. The CDR3 reads CAKTGVGDEQYF. The CDR3 nucleotides read TGTGCCAAGACAGGGGTCGGTGACGAGCAGTACTTC.

This clonotype has at least ten counts. This chain uses TRBV20-1 with TRBJ2-3; possibly TRBD1 for D (6 bases). This CDR3 spans 14 amino acids. The germline V gene encodes CDR1 DFQATT and CDR2 SNEGSKA (reference sequence). Trimming cost V 3 bases and J 4 bases, with 14 bases left between them. The CDR3 nucleotides read TGCAGTGCTAGGGGGGACAAGAGTCCAGATACGCAGTATTTT. Its translation: CSARGDKSPDTQYF.

The sample holds many counts of this clonotype. The chain joins TRBV29-1 to TRBJ1-1; possible D gene TRBD1, 6 bases. Deletions cut 4 bases from V and 0 bases from J, with 12 bases between. The CDR3 loop spans 14 amino acids. From germline, CDR1 is SQVTM and CDR2 ANQGSEA. The CDR3 loop is CSVAKGGMNTEAFF. The CDR3 DNA follows: TGCAGCGTTGCGAAGGGGGGGATGAACACTGAAGCTTTCTTT.

This clonotype was picked up many times. The chain uses TRBV11-2 and TRBJ2-1, with D unresolved. Between the trimmed V and J ends, which lost 3 bases and 5 bases, there was a span of 11 bases. The CDR3 has 14 amino acids. Per germline, CDR1 SGHAT and CDR2 FQNNGV. The CDR3, as DNA: TGTGCCAGCAGCTTTTTCAGAGGAAACAATGAGCAGTTCTTC. Encoded protein: CASSFFRGNNEQFF. The full variable domain, with the rest looked up from reference TRBV11-2 and TRBJ2-1, is EAGVAQSPRYKIIEKRQSVAFWCNPISGHATLYWYQQILGQGPKLLIQFQNNGVVDDSQLPKDRFSAERLKGVDSTLKIQPAKLEDSAVYLCASSFFRGNNEQFFGPGTRLTVL.